The rows below give T cell receptor beta chains drawn from one sample of a study of graft-versus-host responses after intestinal transplantation. The method was immunoSEQ multiplex PCR; TCRdb's version includes in-frame clones alone and lacks a portion of them. The table has around 13,000 clones, 83% seen once; the top ten hold roughly 49%. Sample: PBMCs, taken about 130 days after transplant. All receptors derive from a human patient who received an intestinal transplant, so some T cells may come from the graft donor. Both conserved end residues are part of each CDR3. D genes are given only for firm matches. Some rows mark clone size as missing; the rest say once, few, many or name a class of expanded clone.

CDR3nt	CDR3aa	abundance	j_gene	v_gene	d_gene
TGTGCCAGCTCACCACTGGAGTGGACAGGGAACACTGAAGCTTTCTTT	CASSPLEWTGNTEAFF	NA	TRBJ1-1	TRBV18	TRBD1
TGTGCCAGCAGCTACATCCCGTCAGAACAAGAGACCCAGTACTTC	CASSYIPSEQETQYF	NA	TRBJ2-5	TRBV5-4	NA
TGTGCCAGCAGCACGACAACCGGGGAGCTGTTTTTT	CASSTTTGELFF	once	TRBJ2-2	TRBV9	NA
TGTGCCAGCTCCTCAGGGAGCCGGTCCGGAGCTTTCTTT	CASSSGSRSGAFF	NA	TRBJ1-1	TRBV6-6	NA
TGTGCCAGCAGCGTGGGAGAGACCCAGTACTTC	CASSVGETQYF	NA	TRBJ2-5	TRBV11-2	NA
TGTGCCAGTAGCCGGACAGGGGTTGGCAATCAGCCCCAGCATTTT	CASSRTGVGNQPQHF	once	TRBJ1-5	TRBV19	TRBD1
TGTGCCAGCAGTACCCAGGGGACAGATACGCAGTATTTT	CASSTQGTDTQYF	NA	TRBJ2-3	TRBV27	NA
TGTGCCAGCAGTGAATTTGGGGGGCCTGAAAAACTGTTTTTT	CASSEFGGPEKLFF	once	TRBJ1-4	TRBV6-5	NA
TGTGCCAGCAACCCCGGGGCCGTGATTACGGAGACCCAGTACTTC	CASNPGAVITETQYF	NA	TRBJ2-5	TRBV28	NA
TGTGCCAGCAGCACCAATCCAGGGAATACGCAGTATTTT	CASSTNPGNTQYF	NA	TRBJ2-3	TRBV11-2	NA
TGTGCCAGCAACGGACTGCGTAGCGGGGATGACAATGAGCAGTTCTTC	CASNGLRSGDDNEQFF	NA	TRBJ2-1	TRBV28	TRBD2
TGTGCCAGCAGGGTAGGTAACAACGAGCAGTACTTC	CASRVGNNEQYF	NA	TRBJ2-7	TRBV27	NA
TGTGCCACCAGCAGAGAGGGTAGGCGGACTGGGGACACCATATATTTT	CATSREGRRTGDTIYF	once	TRBJ1-3	TRBV15	NA
TGTGCCAGCAGTTACTCAACAGGGATCACTGAAGCTTTCTTT	CASSYSTGITEAFF	NA	TRBJ1-1	TRBV6-5	NA
TGTGCCAGTAGTATAGTCCTAGCGGGTGCCTTCTACGAGCAGTACTTC	CASSIVLAGAFYEQYF	NA	TRBJ2-7	TRBV19	TRBD2
TGTGCCAGCAGTATTGGGACCTACGGGGGAAACACCATATATTTT	CASSIGTYGGNTIYF	few	TRBJ1-3	TRBV6-6	NA
TGTGCCAGCAGTTTTGGGTCCACCTACGAGCAGTACTTC	CASSFGSTYEQYF	NA	TRBJ2-7	TRBV28	NA
TGTGCCAGCAGTGCATCAGGCCTTTATAATTCACCCCTCCACTTT	CASSASGLYNSPLHF	NA	TRBJ1-6	TRBV2	NA
TGTGCCAGCAGGTGGGACAGGGGAACATACGAGCAGTACTTC	CASRWDRGTYEQYF	NA	TRBJ2-7	TRBV6-5	TRBD1
TGCAGCGTTGAAGATTCCAGGGCTGGGGAAAAACTGTTTTTT	CSVEDSRAGEKLFF	once	TRBJ1-4	TRBV29-1	NA
TGTGCCAGCAGTAAACAGGGGGTGAACACTGAAGCTTTCTTT	CASSKQGVNTEAFF	NA	TRBJ1-1	TRBV6-6	TRBD1
TGTGCCTGGAGCGCCCCCGGGGCCGCCCGGGGTGGCAACTATGGCTACACCTTC	CAWSAPGAARGGNYGYTF	once	TRBJ1-2	TRBV30	NA
TGTGCCAGCAGCCAAGAGGGAAAAACCCAAGGGTCCAATCAGCCCCAGCATTTT	CASSQEGKTQGSNQPQHF	once	TRBJ1-5	TRBV14	NA
TGTGCCAGCAGCCAAGATCTAGCGGGAGGTTACGAGCAGTACTTC	CASSQDLAGGYEQYF	NA	TRBJ2-7	TRBV4-2	TRBD2
TGCGCCAGCAGTGATTTAGGAGGGCCCTACGAGCAGTACTTC	CASSDLGGPYEQYF	NA	TRBJ2-7	TRBV10-1	NA
TGTGCCAGCAGCCAAGAGGCACTGATGGCCTACGAGCAGTACTTC	CASSQEALMAYEQYF	NA	TRBJ2-7	TRBV4-2	NA
TGTGCCAGCAGCCCGCTGGGGACAGGGGGCCTGAAACTGTTTTTT	CASSPLGTGGLKLFF	NA	TRBJ1-4	TRBV7-9	TRBD1
TGCGCCAGCTCCGAGGAAACTACGTACGAGCAGTACTTC	CASSEETTYEQYF	NA	TRBJ2-7	TRBV5-1	NA
TGTGCCAGCAGCGTAGATCAGACTAGCGGGAGTGGACTCGGCACAGATACGCAGTATTTT	CASSVDQTSGSGLGTDTQYF	once	TRBJ2-3	TRBV9	TRBD2
TGTGCCAGCAGCCATGGTGAAAAACTGTTTTTT	CASSHGEKLFF	NA	TRBJ1-4	TRBV4-2	NA
TGTGCCAGCAGCTATGGAACTAGCGGGAGGGTCTCAGATACGCAGTATTTT	CASSYGTSGRVSDTQYF	NA	TRBJ2-3	TRBV7-9	TRBD2
TGCGCCAGCAGAAAAATGAACACTGAAGCTTTCTTT	CASRKMNTEAFF	NA	TRBJ1-1	TRBV5-1	NA
TGCAGCGTTGTCGCCGGGGTCCGTGAGCAGTACTTC	CSVVAGVREQYF	NA	TRBJ2-7	TRBV29-1	NA
TGTGCCTGGAGTGGTGTGGTGGGAGCCAAAAACATTCAGTACTTC	CAWSGVVGAKNIQYF	NA	TRBJ2-4	TRBV30	NA
TGTGCCAGCAGCCCGCAGGGGGGGACTGGAAACACCATATATTTT	CASSPQGGTGNTIYF	NA	TRBJ1-3	TRBV5-8	TRBD1
TGTGCCAGCAGCGTAAAGGGACGGGGCGGCACTGAAGCTTTCTTT	CASSVKGRGGTEAFF	NA	TRBJ1-1	TRBV9	NA
TGCGCCAGCAGCTTGGGACAGTCCTACGAGCAGTACTTC	CASSLGQSYEQYF	NA	TRBJ2-7	TRBV5-1	NA
TGTGCTAGTGGTTCCAGCGGACAGGGGAAAGTGTACTATGGCTACACCTTC	CASGSSGQGKVYYGYTF	NA	TRBJ1-2	TRBV12-5	TRBD1
TGTGCCTGGAGTGTAATGCCCCCGAGCGAGCAGTACTTC	CAWSVMPPSEQYF	NA	TRBJ2-7	TRBV30	NA
TGCAGCGTTGACGGGGTTCGGGAAGAGACCCAGTACTTC	CSVDGVREETQYF	NA	TRBJ2-5	TRBV29-1	NA
TGTGCCAGTAGTATAGGATGGAACGAGCAGTACTTC	CASSIGWNEQYF	few	TRBJ2-7	TRBV19	NA
TGCAGTGCTAGAGTTTTGGACCAGCAGTATTTT	CSARVLDQQYF	NA	TRBJ2-3	TRBV20-1	NA
TGTGCCAGCAGCTTTTCGGTCAGCACTGAAGCTTTCTTT	CASSFSVSTEAFF	NA	TRBJ1-1	TRBV7-6	NA
TGTGCCAGCAGCCTATCCGGGACTAGCGGCCCGTACGAGCAGTACTTC	CASSLSGTSGPYEQYF	NA	TRBJ2-7	TRBV4-2	TRBD2
TGTGCCAGCAGTTCGAGCGAGCGGTATTTACAAAGTCGGGCCAACGTCCTGACTTTC	CASSSSERYLQSRANVLTF	NA	TRBJ2-6	TRBV6-7	NA
TGTGCCAGCAGCGTAGGGGCAGGGCCCTACAATGAGCAGTTCTTC	CASSVGAGPYNEQFF	once	TRBJ2-1	TRBV9	NA
TGTGCCAGCTCGCCCGGGACTAGCGGGGGCAATGAGCAGTTCTTC	CASSPGTSGGNEQFF	NA	TRBJ2-1	TRBV18	TRBD2
TGTGCCAGCAGCTCTGGACAGGGTTGGAGCGAGCAGTACTTC	CASSSGQGWSEQYF	NA	TRBJ2-7	TRBV11-2	TRBD1
TGTGCCAGCAGCGTCAGGAGCTCCTACAATGAGCAGTTCTTC	CASSVRSSYNEQFF	NA	TRBJ2-1	TRBV7-2	NA
TGCGCCAGCAGCCAAGGAGTTGGTGAGCAGTTCTTC	CASSQGVGEQFF	NA	TRBJ2-1	TRBV4-1	NA
TGTGCCACCCTTAGCGCTAGCGGACTCTACGAGCAGTACTTC	CATLSASGLYEQYF	NA	TRBJ2-7	TRBV6-6	TRBD2
TGCAGCGTGGGACGGATGAACACTGAAGCTTTCTTT	CSVGRMNTEAFF	NA	TRBJ1-1	TRBV29-1	NA
TGTGCCACCCGACGAGGGGGTCAAGAGACCCAGTACTTC	CATRRGGQETQYF	NA	TRBJ2-5	TRBV27	NA